This T cell receptor beta chain was recorded in a study of T cell responses to AZD1222 COVID-19 vaccine. In the case of this clone: Its antigen is not known.

Findings and caveats of the study: Of the AZD1222 recipients, only 5 to 7 were seropositive at baseline. Vaccine-related CD4 TCRs covered spike, predominating at 160-218 and 743-854.

Assay: immunoSEQ multiplex PCR; the TCRdb copy retains only in-frame clones and omits some. The repertoire holds about 120,000 clones, with 94% as singletons. The germline CDR1 and CDR2 sequences are PRHDT and FYEKMQ (reference sequence). The CDR3 length is 19 residues. V dropped 6 bases and J dropped 1; count of bases not matched to a gene: 10. The chain recombines TRBV13 with TRBJ2-2; 14 nucleotides align to TRBD2. The TCR originated in an adult who received the AZD1222 COVID-19 vaccine. Source: peripheral blood, taken 28 days after the second AZD1222 dose. The CDR3 DNA is TGTGCCAGCAGTTCAACATTGGGACTAGCGGGGGAGAACACCGGGGAGCTGTTTTTT. Protein: CASSSTLGLAGENTGELFF. Full variable domain (missing parts from reference TRBV13 and TRBJ2-2): AAGVIQSPRHLIKEKRETATLKCYPIPRHDTVYWYQQGPGQDPQFLISFYEKMQSDKGSIPDRFSAQQFSDYHSELNMSSLELGDSALYFCASSSTLGLAGENTGELFFGEGSRLTVL.